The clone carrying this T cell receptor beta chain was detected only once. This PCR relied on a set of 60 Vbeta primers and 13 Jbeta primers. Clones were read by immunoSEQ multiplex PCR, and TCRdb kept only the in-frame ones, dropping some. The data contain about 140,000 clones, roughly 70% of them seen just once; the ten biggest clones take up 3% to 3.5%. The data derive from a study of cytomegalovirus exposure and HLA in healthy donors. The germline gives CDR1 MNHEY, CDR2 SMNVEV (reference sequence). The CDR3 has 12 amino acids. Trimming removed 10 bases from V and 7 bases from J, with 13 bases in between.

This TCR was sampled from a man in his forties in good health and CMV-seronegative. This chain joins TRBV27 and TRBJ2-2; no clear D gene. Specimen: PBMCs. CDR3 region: CATSSRRGELFF. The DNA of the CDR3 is TGTGCCACCTCATCGCGGCGCGGGGAGCTGTTTTTT.